What follows are 13 T cell receptor beta chains derived from one specimen sequenced in a study of CD8+CD57+ T cells in acquired aplastic anemia. The authors sequenced patients whose flow cytometry had shown CD8+CD57+ cell expansion. Profiles of TCR beta VDJ and CDR3 were generated from a genomic DNA template. TCRdb re-called the reads through MiXCR, storing one row per CDR3 protein. The sample carries over 150,000 distinct CDR3 sequences, 70% to 80% recorded once. Sequencing was performed on sorted CD4+, CD8+, or CD8+CD57+ T cells (not recorded which) from PBMCs. The receptors stem from a human donor with aplastic anemia.

The chain couples TRBV7-2 to TRBJ1-2, with no clear D. This CDR3 has 13 amino acids. V lost 1 base, J lost 4 bases, and 7 bases lay in between. The germline gives CDR1 SGHTA, CDR2 FQGNSA. CDR3 in amino acids: CASSLDGTYGYTF. The CDR3 coding sequence is TGTGCCAGCAGCTTAGACGGCACCTATGGCTACACCTTC. The full variable domain, its missing parts supplied by reference TRBV7-2 and TRBJ1-2, is GAGVSQSPSNKVTEKGKDVELRCDPISGHTALYWYRQSLGQGLEFLIYFQGNSAPDKSGLPSDRFSAERTGGSVSTLTIQRTQQEDSAVYLCASSLDGTYGYTFGSGTRLTVV.

V gene TRBV12-3 or TRBV12-4 combines with J gene TRBJ1-2; D call uncertain. CDR3 length: 12 residues. Trimming took 4 bases from V and 4 from J, leaving 7 bases between them. CDR3 coding DNA: TGTGCCAGCAGTTCCGCGCGCTATGGCTACACCTTC. Encoded protein: CASSSARYGYTF.

Only a few counts were recorded for this clonotype. This chain joins TRBV11-1 and TRBJ2-7; tentatively, D is TRBD1 or TRBD2 (5 bases each). Germline V gene lookup returns CDR1 SGHAT and CDR2 FQDESV (reference sequence). This CDR3 region has 13 residues. The V end lost 8 bases, the J end lost 3 bases, and 14 bases lay between the germline ends. The CDR3 bases are TGTGCCAGCGAGGGGCGCAAGGACTACGAGCAGTACTTC. It translates to CASEGRKDYEQYF.

This chain links TRBV6-4 with TRBJ1-4; 8 nucleotides match TRBD1. The germline CDR1 and CDR2 sequences are MRHNA and SNTAGT. V was pared by 8 bases and J by 8 bases, with 7 bases of the junction left unmatched. The CDR3 has 13 residues. The CDR3 nucleotides are TGTGCCAGCGGGACAGGCCCTTACGAAAAACTGTTTTTT. This sequence encodes CASGTGPYEKLFF.

This rearrangement joins TRBV6-1 to TRBJ2-1; 7 nucleotides match TRBD1. There are 15 residues in the CDR3. V was clipped by 4 bases and J by 4 bases; unmatched bases: 7. Germline assignment: CDR1 MNHNS and CDR2 SASEGT. The CDR3 sequence is CASSGGQNLYNEQFF. CDR3 DNA sequence: TGTGCCAGCAGTGGGGGACAGAACCTTTACAATGAGCAGTTCTTC.

The chain has TRBV9 and TRBJ2-3, with a tentative D call TRBD2 (5 bases). Per germline, CDR1 SGDLS and CDR2 YYNGEE. The CDR3 extends over 18 amino acids. V was clipped by 3 bases and J by 5 bases, with 25 bases between them. The CDR3: CASSAPTGKRKGQDTQYF. CDR3 sequence (DNA): TGTGCCAGCAGCGCCCCAACCGGGAAGAGAAAAGGGCAAGATACGCAGTATTTT. Full variable domain (remainder filled in from reference TRBV9 and TRBJ2-3): DSGVTQTPKHLITATGQRVTLRCSPRSGDLSVYWYQQSLDQGLQFLIQYYNGEERAKGNILERFSAQQFPDLHSELNLSSLELGDSALYFCASSAPTGKRKGQDTQYFGPGTRLTVL.

The CDR3 DNA sequence: TGTGCCAGCAGTGACGGAGCGGGAGCGACAGATACGCAGTATTTT. Encoded protein: CASSDGAGATDTQYF. V and J are TRBV6-4 and TRBJ2-3; 8 nucleotides match TRBD2. Germline V gene lookup returns CDR1 MRHNA and CDR2 SNTAGT. With V trimmed by 2 bases and J by 3 bases, 4 bases remained unmatched. The CDR3 has 15 amino acids.

The table lists this clonotype with a count of one. The chain recombines TRBV19 with TRBJ1-1; 11 bases agree with TRBD1. With 2 bases clipped from V and 3 bases from J, the junction kept 8 bases outside the gene matches. Germline CDR1 and CDR2: LNHDA and SQIVND (reference sequence). The CDR3 is made up of 17 amino acids. CDR3 sequence reads: CASSIRTGGKGDTEAFF. The CDR3 DNA reads as TGTGCCAGTAGTATAAGGACAGGGGGCAAGGGAGACACTGAAGCTTTCTTT.

The chain employs TRBV7-2 and TRBJ2-3; D is perhaps TRBD2 (5 bases). V lost 5 bases and J lost 3, with 12 bases in between. Germline V CDR1 and CDR2: SGHTA, FQGNSA. The CDR3 covers 14 residues. CDR3 protein: CASSLGLPTDTQYF. Written as DNA, the CDR3 is TGTGCCAGCAGCCTTGGACTCCCGACAGATACGCAGTATTTT.

The chain is built from TRBV7-6 and TRBJ2-7, with D perhaps TRBD1 (5 bases). The CDR3 covers 14 residues. Deletions cut 5 bases from V and 7 bases from J, with 18 bases between. The V gene's germline CDR1 is SGHVS and CDR2 FNYEAQ. CDR3 DNA sequence: TGTGCCAGCAGCCCCGGTCAGGGAACGTGGGAGCAGTACTTC. Its protein is CASSPGQGTWEQYF.

V and J are TRBV20-1 and TRBJ2-5; tentatively, D is TRBD2 (6 bases). Germline CDR1 reads DFQATT; CDR2 reads SNEGSKA (reference sequence). This CDR3 region has 12 residues. Deletions cut 7 bases from V and 2 bases from J, with 11 bases between. CDR3 sequence reads: CSGQAGQETQYF. Written as DNA, the CDR3 is TGCAGTGGTCAAGCGGGTCAAGAGACCCAGTACTTC.

The rearrangement joins TRBV7-2 to TRBJ1-1, with unresolved D. Germline V gene data show CDR1 as SGHTA and CDR2 as FQGNSA. The V end lost 3 bases, the J end lost 3 bases, and 5 bases lay between the germline ends. CDR3 length: 12 amino acids. The CDR3 region has the DNA TGTGCCAGCAGCTTTCCTTACACTGAAGCTTTCTTT. Protein: CASSFPYTEAFF.

This clonotype was observed a handful of times. At one end the junction does not follow the germline gene, possibly because of a read error. The chain carries TRBV15 and TRBJ2-1; no clear D gene. The CDR3 spans 13 residues. The germline gives CDR1 LNHNV, CDR2 YYDKDF (reference sequence). The CDR3 coding sequence is TGTGCCACCAGCGGAGAGGCCTACAATGAGCAGTTCTTC. Its protein is CATSGEAYNEQFF. Full variable domain (outside the CDR3, taken from reference TRBV15 and TRBJ2-1): DAMVIQNPRYQVTQFGKPVTLSCSQTLNHNVMYWYQQKSSQAPKLLFHYYDKDFNNEADTPDNFQSRRPNTSFCFLDIRSPGLGDTAMYLCATSGEAYNEQFFGPGTRLTVL.